The following is a T cell receptor beta chain sequence with its context. Its matching antigen is unknown. This record belongs to a study of CD8+CD57+ T cells in acquired aplastic anemia. Whole-study context: Sorting CD4+ and CD8+ cells gave DNA averaging 3.2 ug. Study-wide results and caveats: Patients showed no significant difference from controls in CD8+ Simpson's diversity. In common between the patients and the controls were more than 25 CD8+ CDR3 sequences.

Genomic DNA, the template, was used for profiling of the TCR beta VDJ and CDR3. TCRdb re-called the reads through MiXCR, storing one row per CDR3 protein. Altogether more than 45,000 distinct CDR3 sequences are present, approximately 52% being singletons, with the ten largest covering 16%. Germline V CDR1 and CDR2: DFQATT, SNEGSKA (reference sequence). There are 15 residues in the CDR3. V lost 0 bases, J lost 7 bases, and 13 bases lay in between. Selection for sequencing was limited to patients who had shown CD8+CD57+ cell expansion by flow cytometry. V and J are TRBV20-1 and TRBJ1-6; D perhaps matches TRBD1 (5 bases). The material sequenced was sorted CD4+, CD8+, or CD8+CD57+ T cells (not recorded which) from PBMCs. The TCR was taken from a human donor with aplastic anemia. CDR3 nucleotide sequence: TGCAGTGCTAGAGATACCGGGACGGAGAATTCACCCCTCCACTTT. Protein product: CSARDTGTENSPLHF.